One and the same sample provided the 6 T cell receptor beta chains below, sequenced in a study of Tregs in tolerant kidney transplant recipients. Clones were read by immunoSEQ multiplex PCR, and TCRdb kept only the in-frame ones, dropping some. The data show 46,000 or so clones, with roughly nine tenths seen just once and 0.7% held by the top ten. The material sequenced was Tregs from blood. Receptor source: a human donor in good health.

The CDR3 DNA reads TGTGCCAGCAGGTTAGAGAGGGGGCCAGATACGCAGTATTTT. Encoded protein: CASRLERGPDTQYF. The chain carries TRBV2 and TRBJ2-3; 7 nucleotides match TRBD1. Germline V CDR1 and CDR2: SNHLY, FYNNEI. The CDR3 consists of 14 residues. The V gene end was trimmed by 6 bases and the J gene end by 4 bases; junction bases not matched to a gene: 7.

On this clone itself: Germline is not matched at one junction end, which may reflect a read error. This sample includes further DNA sequences coding for the same CDR3. V and J are TRBV10-2 and TRBJ1-1, with D perhaps TRBD1 (6 bases). The CDR3 loop spans 13 amino acids. CDR1 and CDR2 from the germline V gene are WSHSY and SAAADI. This chain's CDR3 is CASRVQGGTEAFF. For the CDR3, the DNA is TGCGCCAGCAGAGTACAGGGTGGCACTGAAGCCTTCTTT.

CDR3 in DNA: TGTGCCAGCAGCTATCAGGGAGCTGGAAACACCATATATTTT. Amino acid sequence: CASSYQGAGNTIYF. The V call is TRBV9, the J call TRBJ1-3, with a possible D match to TRBD1 (5 bases). The CDR3 loop spans 14 amino acids. In germline, CDR1 is SGDLS, CDR2 YYNGEE. Trimming removed 4 bases from V and 2 bases from J, with 10 bases in between.

The chain employs TRBV5-1 and TRBJ2-7; TRBD2 matches 8 bases. Per the germline V gene, CDR1 is SGHRS and CDR2 is YFSETQ. The CDR3 covers 15 residues. Trimming removed 2 bases from V and 4 bases from J; junction bases left unmatched: 8. CDR3 nucleotide sequence: TGCGCCAGCAGCTTCTCCTACCGGGAGGGATACGAGCAGTACTTC. Its translation: CASSFSYREGYEQYF.

This clone was detected a few times. The chain links TRBV5-6 to TRBJ2-7; D is unresolved. The CDR3 loop spans 13 amino acids. Trimming shortened V by 2 bases and J by 7 bases, and 13 bases separated the two germline ends. Germline-derived CDR1 and CDR2 are SGHDT and YYEEEE. CDR3 sequence reads: CASSFDTFREQYF. Here the CDR3 DNA reads TGTGCCAGCAGCTTCGATACCTTTCGGGAGCAGTACTTC.

The V and J genes are TRBV2 and TRBJ1-2; D is unresolved. CDR1 SNHLY and CDR2 FYNNEI come from the germline V gene. This CDR3 comprises 10 residues. Trimming took off 9 bases at V and 8 bases at J, with 10 bases between the two ends. DNA of the CDR3: TGTGCCAGGCGGGAGCGCGGCTACACCTTC. Amino acids: CARRERGYTF.